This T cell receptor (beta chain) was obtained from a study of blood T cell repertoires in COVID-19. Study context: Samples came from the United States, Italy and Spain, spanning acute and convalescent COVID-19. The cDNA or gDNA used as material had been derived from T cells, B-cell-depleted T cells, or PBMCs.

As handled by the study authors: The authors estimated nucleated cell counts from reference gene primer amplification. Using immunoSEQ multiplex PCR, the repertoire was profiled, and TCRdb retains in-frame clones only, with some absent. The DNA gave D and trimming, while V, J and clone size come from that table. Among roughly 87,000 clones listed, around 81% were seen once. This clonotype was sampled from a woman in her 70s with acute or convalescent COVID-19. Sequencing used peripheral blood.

The CDR3 region is CATSDAERGSDEQFF. CDR3 nucleotide sequence: TGTGCCACCAGTGATGCAGAAAGAGGTTCGGATGAGCAGTTCTTC. This chain connects TRBV24-1 to TRBJ2-1, with D uncertain. Germline V gives CDR1 KGHDR, CDR2 SFDVKD. CDR3 length: 15 amino acids. Trimming took off 3 bases at V and 8 bases at J, with 16 bases between the two ends.